This entry features one T cell receptor (beta chain) sequence. This record comes from a study of OX40 agonist ivuxolimab in advanced cancers. Turning to the study itself: Eligibility admitted prior anti-PD-1, anti-PD-L1 or anti-CTLA-4 therapy; about 42% had some.

Germline-derived CDR1 and CDR2 are LGHNA and YNFKEQ. Unmatched junction bases numbered 5, after V lost 0 bases and J lost 0 bases. The CDR3 sequence is 16 residues long. Exclusion applied to patients with autoimmune disease history or systemic immunosuppression. Assay: immunoSEQ multiplex PCR; the TCRdb copy retains only in-frame clones and omits some. The sample lists 30,000 to 40,000 clones, around 90% seen once, with approximately 26% in the top ten. This receptor was identified in an adult with an advanced solid tumor such as melanoma, head and neck, liver or kidney cancer. The sequencing here drew on CD4+ or CD8+ T cells sorted from blood, taken in a trial of the OX40 agonist ivuxolimab. The rearrangement uses TRBV4-2 and TRBJ2-7; 7 bases line up with TRBD2. CDR3 loop: CASSQEASGNSYEQYF. The CDR3 nucleotides read TGTGCCAGCAGCCAAGAAGCTAGCGGTAACTCCTACGAGCAGTACTTC.